The clone carrying this T cell receptor (beta chain) was detected once. Germline V gives CDR1 SGHVS, CDR2 FQNEAQ. This CDR3 contains 14 residues. V dropped 5 bases and J dropped 3 bases, with 14 bases sitting between them. This table comes from immunoSEQ multiplex PCR, and its TCRdb copy is limited to in-frame clones, with some not included. The table lists 300,000 to 350,000 clones, 87% of them singletons. This record belongs to a study of blood T cell repertoires in COVID-19. The sample comprised PBMCs or T cells enriched from blood (not recorded which). The rearrangement uses TRBV7-8 and TRBJ2-7, with D perhaps TRBD2 (6 bases). The clonotype comes from a woman under 30 who had recovered from COVID-19. This CDR3 is CASSTRARGYEQYF. For the CDR3, the DNA is TGTGCCAGCAGCACCCGAGCGCGGGGCTACGAGCAGTACTTC.